This TCR beta chain was identified during a study of beta chain features in type 1 diabetes. Study at large: 107,917,701 sorted cells were examined across all samples.

The entirety of the isolated RNA underwent reverse transcription, so expressed TCRB transcripts were sequenced. Measured with immunoSEQ multiplex PCR; TCRdb has only the in-frame clones, and not every one. This table holds hundreds of thousands of clones, around an eighth found once. General study results and limits: Whether HLA type influences TCRB rearrangement remained unresolved here. A possible short-template PCR bias applies equally to patients and controls.

On average, the one heparinised blood draw given by each donor was approximately 100 mL. On this clone itself: Its specificity is not known.

Germline-derived CDR1 and CDR2 are SGHDN and FVKESK. The V end was cut by 3 bases, the J end by 2 bases, with 16 bases between. The CDR3 covers 16 residues. The chain has TRBV14 and TRBJ1-1; perhaps TRBD1 as D (5 bases). The sequencing input was naive CD4+ T cells from blood. The receptor's source is a young man in good health. The DNA of the CDR3 is TGTGCCAGCAGCCAGCAATGGGGGGAATATAACACTGAAGCTTTCTTT. It translates to CASSQQWGEYNTEAFF.